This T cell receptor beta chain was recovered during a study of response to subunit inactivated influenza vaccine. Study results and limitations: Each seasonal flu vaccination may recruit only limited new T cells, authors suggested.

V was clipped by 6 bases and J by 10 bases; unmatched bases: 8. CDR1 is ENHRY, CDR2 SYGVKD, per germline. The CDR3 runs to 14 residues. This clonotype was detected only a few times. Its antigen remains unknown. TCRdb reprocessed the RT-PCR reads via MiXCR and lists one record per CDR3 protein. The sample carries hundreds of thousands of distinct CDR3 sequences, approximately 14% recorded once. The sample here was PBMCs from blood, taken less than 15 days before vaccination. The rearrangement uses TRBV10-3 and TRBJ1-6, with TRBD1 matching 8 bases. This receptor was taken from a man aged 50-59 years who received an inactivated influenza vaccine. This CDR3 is CAISPGQDSSPLHF. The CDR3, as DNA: TGTGCCATCAGCCCGGGACAGGACTCATCACCCCTCCACTTT.